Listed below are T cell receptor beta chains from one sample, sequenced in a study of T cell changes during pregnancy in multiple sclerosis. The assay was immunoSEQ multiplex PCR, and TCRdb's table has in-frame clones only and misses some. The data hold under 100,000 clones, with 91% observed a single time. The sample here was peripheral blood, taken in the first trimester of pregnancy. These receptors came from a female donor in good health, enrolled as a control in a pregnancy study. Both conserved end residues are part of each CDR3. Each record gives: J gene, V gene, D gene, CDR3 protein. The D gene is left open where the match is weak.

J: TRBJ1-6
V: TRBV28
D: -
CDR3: CASSSETGRNSPLHF

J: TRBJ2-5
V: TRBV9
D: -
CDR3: CASSVGPTEGQETQYF

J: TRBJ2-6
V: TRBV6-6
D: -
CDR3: CASSAKRSGANVLTF

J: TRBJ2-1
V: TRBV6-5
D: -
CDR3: CASSYSGGPRKNEQFF

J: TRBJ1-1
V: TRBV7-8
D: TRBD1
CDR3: CASSTRDRGNTEAFF

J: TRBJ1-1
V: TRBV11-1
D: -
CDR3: CASSFGNTEAFF

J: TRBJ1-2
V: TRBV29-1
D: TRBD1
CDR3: CSVGMDRAVYGYTF

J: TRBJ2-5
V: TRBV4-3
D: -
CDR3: CASSQDKGAGETQYF

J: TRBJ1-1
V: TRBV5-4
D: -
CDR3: CASSLRGGEQVAFF

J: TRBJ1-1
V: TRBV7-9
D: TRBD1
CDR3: CASSSPTGRNTEAFF

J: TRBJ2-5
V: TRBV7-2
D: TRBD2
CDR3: CASSLGTSGSETQYF

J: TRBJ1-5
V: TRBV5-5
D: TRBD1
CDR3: CASSLDRRGQGVLQPQHF

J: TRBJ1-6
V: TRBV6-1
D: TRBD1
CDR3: CASRGGQGGNSPLHF

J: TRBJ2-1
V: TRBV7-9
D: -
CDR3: CASSSLQTGNYNEQFF

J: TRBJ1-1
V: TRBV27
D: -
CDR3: CASSFQGRVTEAFF

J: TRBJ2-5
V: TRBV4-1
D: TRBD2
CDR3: CASRHSGGTETQYF

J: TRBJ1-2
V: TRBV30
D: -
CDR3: CATLGASGYTF